What follows describes a single T cell receptor (beta chain). Its antigen specificity is not known. No much larger clone exists at a distance of one base, and base qualities are not known. This sample is part of a study of T cells after yellow fever vaccination (dated by TCRdb to the late 2010s). With respect to the entire study: The SMART-Seq v4 Ultra Low Input RNA kit was used to prepare libraries from fractions with low cell numbers. To follow T-cell clones before and after primary and booster YFV17D yellow fever vaccination, bulk TCR alpha and beta repertoires were sequenced over time. Bulk PBMC replicates and cell subsets were isolated from blood drawn at multiple timepoints before and after both primary and secondary immunization. Two healthy male donors made up the cohort, one aged 18 to 30 years and the other aged 30 to 39 years. Study-level results and caveats: Because the study included only a couple of donors, the extent to which the findings can be generalized is limited. FACS-sorted repertoires could contain abundant contaminating clonotypes from the bulk population, so computational filtering was required. Compared with the primary T-cell response, the secondary T-cell response was weaker but faster, peaking on day 5 rather than day 15. After the booster, most of the clones that had expanded following primary vaccination were detected again (roughly 97% of CD4 and around 90% of CD8), which suggests that memory was broadly maintained. A small share of clonotypes was detected in both CD4 and CD8 compartments, with the overlap likely arising from convergent recombination.

Synthesis of TCR cDNA relied on 5'RACE template switching, a step that introduced a universal primer site along with unique molecular identifiers. cDNA synthesis was primed from both the TCR alpha and TCR beta constant segments. Libraries were amplified in two PCR steps, with sample barcodes and sequencing adapters added in the second step. Sequencing of libraries was performed on Illumina HiSeq 2500 (2x100 bp) or NovaSeq (2x150 bp). Per the source publication's procedure: Demultiplexing of reads and collapsing into UMI consensus sequences were performed with MIGEC, and V(D)J alignment was carried out with MiXCR. Vaccine-responding clonotypes were defined with edgeR using replicate PBMC samples, requiring FDR below 0.01 and a log2 fold change above 5 up to day 15. Each bulk clonotype received a CD4 or CD8 identity based on whether the sequenced CD4 or CD8 repertoire contained that clonotype at higher abundance. TCRdb redid the processing of the public reads, applying fastp at Q25 and MiXCR, and retained in-frame beta chains. A single entry per CDR3 protein holds the most common genes and DNA from its merged rows. The authors' filters were not applied to this entry. Recorded for this sample are about 550,000 distinct CDR3 sequences; roughly 21% of them occurred a single time. In total, the top ten clones hold roughly 13% of the sample.

The sample's treatment or condition label, decoded: live attenuated yellow fever vaccine strain. At every blood-draw timepoint, two biological replicates of bulk PBMCs were collected. A standard Ficoll-Paque protocol was used to isolate PBMCs from peripheral blood. TriZol was used to extract RNA from bulk PBMCs, CD4 and CD8 fractions, and dextramer-positive and dextramer-negative fractions. This TCR was recovered from a man under 40 who received the YFV17D yellow fever vaccine. This material consisted of PBMCs, taken 15 days after the yellow fever booster vaccination.

The bases read TGTGCCAGCAGTTTTGCTCCAGGATATAACAATGAGCAGTTCTTC. This codes for CASSFAPGYNNEQFF. The chain was built from TRBV28 and TRBJ2-1; no D segment can be confidently identified. V is pared back by 3 bases and J by 5 bases, with 14 bases lying between the germline termini. The CDR3 holds 15 amino acids from the cysteine to the phenylalanine. The CDR3 DNA has 45 bases and is translated from base 1. CDR1 and CDR2 are drawn from the germline V gene: MDHEN, SYDVKM.